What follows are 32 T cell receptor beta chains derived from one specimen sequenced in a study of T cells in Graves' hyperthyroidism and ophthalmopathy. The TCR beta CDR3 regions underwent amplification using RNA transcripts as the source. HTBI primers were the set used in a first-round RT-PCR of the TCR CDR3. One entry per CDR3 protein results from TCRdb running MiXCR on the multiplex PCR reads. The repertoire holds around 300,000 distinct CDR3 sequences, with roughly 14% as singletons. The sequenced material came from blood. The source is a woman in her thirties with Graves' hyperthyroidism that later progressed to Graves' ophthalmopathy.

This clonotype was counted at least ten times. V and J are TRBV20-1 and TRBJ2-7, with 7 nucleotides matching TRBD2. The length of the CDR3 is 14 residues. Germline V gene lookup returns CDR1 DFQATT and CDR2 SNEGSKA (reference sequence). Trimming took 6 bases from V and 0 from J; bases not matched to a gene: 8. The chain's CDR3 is CSAGVAGRSYEQYF. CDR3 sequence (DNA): TGCAGTGCGGGGGTAGCGGGCCGCTCCTACGAGCAGTACTTC.

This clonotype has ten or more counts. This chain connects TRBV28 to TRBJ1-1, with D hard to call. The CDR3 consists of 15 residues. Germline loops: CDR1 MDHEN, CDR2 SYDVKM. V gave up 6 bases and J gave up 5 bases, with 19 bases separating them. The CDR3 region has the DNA TGTGCCAGCAGGCCGCCGCTTCCTATCAGAACTGAAGCTTTCTTT. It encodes CASRPPLPIRTEAFF.

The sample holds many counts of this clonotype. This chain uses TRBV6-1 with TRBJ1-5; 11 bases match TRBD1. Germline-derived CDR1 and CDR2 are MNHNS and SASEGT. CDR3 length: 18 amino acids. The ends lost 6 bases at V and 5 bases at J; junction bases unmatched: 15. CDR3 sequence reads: CASRGTGAGQGVHQPQHF. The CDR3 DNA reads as TGTGCCAGCAGAGGGACCGGTGCGGGACAGGGGGTCCATCAGCCCCAGCATTTT.

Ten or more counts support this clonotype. In DNA, the CDR3 is TGTGCCAGCAGCCAACCTCCGGGACACACTGAAGCTTTCTTT. It yields the protein CASSQPPGHTEAFF. This chain links TRBV3-1 with TRBJ1-1; a weak D match, TRBD1 (5 bases). Germline CDR1 LGHDT, CDR2 YNNKEL (reference sequence). V shed 2 bases and J shed 3 bases, with 10 bases lying between them. The CDR3 runs to 14 residues.

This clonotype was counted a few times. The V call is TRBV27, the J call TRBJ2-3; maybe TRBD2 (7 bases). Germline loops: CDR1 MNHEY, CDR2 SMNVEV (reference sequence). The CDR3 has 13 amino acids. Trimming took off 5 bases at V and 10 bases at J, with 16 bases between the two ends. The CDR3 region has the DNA TGTGCCAGCAGTGGGGGCCCTCGGGGGGCGCAGTATTTT. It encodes CASSGGPRGAQYF.

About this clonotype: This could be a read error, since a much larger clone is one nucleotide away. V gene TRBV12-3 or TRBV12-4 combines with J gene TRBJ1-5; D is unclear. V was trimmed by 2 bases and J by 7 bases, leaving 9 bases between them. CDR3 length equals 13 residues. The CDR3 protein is CASSLFPGQPQHF. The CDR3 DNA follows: TGTGCCAGCAGTTTATTTCCTGGGCAGCCCCAGCATTTT.

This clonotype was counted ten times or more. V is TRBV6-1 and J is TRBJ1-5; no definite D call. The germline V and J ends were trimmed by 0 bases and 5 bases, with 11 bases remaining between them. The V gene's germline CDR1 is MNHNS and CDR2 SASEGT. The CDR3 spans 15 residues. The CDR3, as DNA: TGTGCCAGCAGTGAAGCCGAACTTTTGGATCAGCCCCAGCATTTT. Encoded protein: CASSEAELLDQPQHF.

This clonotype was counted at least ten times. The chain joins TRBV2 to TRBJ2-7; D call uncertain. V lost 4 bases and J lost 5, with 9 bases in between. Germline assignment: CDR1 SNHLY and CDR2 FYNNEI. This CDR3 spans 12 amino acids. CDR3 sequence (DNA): TGTGCCAGCAGTGGGACGGGCCACGAGCAGTACTTC. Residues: CASSGTGHEQYF.

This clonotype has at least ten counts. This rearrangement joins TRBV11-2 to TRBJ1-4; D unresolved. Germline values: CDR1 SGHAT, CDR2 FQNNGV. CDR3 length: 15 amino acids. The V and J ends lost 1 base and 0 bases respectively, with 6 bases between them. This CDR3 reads CASSLGVATNEKLFF. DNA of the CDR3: TGTGCCAGCAGCTTAGGGGTGGCAACTAATGAAAAACTGTTTTTT.

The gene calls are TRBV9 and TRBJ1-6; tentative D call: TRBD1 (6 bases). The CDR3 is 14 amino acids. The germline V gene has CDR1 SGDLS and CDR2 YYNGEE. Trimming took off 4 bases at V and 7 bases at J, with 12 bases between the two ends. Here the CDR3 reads CASSYGQPNSPLHF. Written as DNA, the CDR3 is TGTGCCAGCAGCTATGGACAGCCAAATTCACCCCTCCACTTT.

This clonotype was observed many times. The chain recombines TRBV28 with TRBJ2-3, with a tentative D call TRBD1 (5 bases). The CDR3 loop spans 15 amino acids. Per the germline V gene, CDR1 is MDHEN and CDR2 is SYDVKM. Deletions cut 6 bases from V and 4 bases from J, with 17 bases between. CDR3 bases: TGTGCCAGCAGCATCGGGCAGGGCGAATCAGATACGCAGTATTTT. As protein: CASSIGQGESDTQYF. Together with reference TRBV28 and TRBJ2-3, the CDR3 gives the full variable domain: DVKVTQSSRYLVKRTGEKVFLECVQDMDHENMFWYRQDPGLGLRLIYFSYDVKMKEKGDIPEGYSVSREKKERFSLILESASTNQTSMYLCASSIGQGESDTQYFGPGTRLTVL.

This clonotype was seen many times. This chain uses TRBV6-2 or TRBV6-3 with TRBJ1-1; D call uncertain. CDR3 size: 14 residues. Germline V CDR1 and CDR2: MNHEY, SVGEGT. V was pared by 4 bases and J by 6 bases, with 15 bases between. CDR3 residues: CASSFPSPGAEAFF. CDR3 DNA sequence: TGTGCCAGCAGTTTCCCCTCCCCGGGAGCTGAAGCTTTCTTT.

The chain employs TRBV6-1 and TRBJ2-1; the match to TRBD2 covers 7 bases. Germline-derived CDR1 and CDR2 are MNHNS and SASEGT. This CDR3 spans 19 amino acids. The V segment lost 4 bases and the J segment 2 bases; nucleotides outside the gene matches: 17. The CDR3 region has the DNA TGTGCCAGCAGTGGATCCGTTCTAGCGGCACCTCTACCCTACAATGAGCAGTTCTTC. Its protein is CASSGSVLAAPLPYNEQFF.

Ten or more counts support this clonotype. CDR3 loop: CSARDGGDINNEQFF. The CDR3 DNA follows: TGCAGTGCTAGAGATGGGGGGGATATTAACAATGAGCAGTTCTTC. V usage is TRBV20-1 and J usage is TRBJ2-1; 7 bases agree with TRBD2. With V trimmed by 0 bases and J by 5 bases, 7 bases remained unmatched. The CDR3 totals 15 residues. Germline V lookup: CDR1 DFQATT, CDR2 SNEGSKA (reference sequence).

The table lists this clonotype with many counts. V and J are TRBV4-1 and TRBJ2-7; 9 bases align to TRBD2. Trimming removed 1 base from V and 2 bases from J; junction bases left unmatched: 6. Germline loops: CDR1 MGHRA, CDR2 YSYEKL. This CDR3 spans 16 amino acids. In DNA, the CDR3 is TGCGCCAGCAGCCAAGGGCCGGGACTAGCCACCTACGAGCAGTACTTC. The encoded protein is CASSQGPGLATYEQYF.

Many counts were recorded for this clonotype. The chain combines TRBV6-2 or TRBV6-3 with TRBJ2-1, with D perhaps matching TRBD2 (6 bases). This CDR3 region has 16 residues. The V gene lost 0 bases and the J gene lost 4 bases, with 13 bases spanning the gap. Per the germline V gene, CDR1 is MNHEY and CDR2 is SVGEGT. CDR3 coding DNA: TGTGCCAGCAGTTACTCCACTGGACTACCGTACAATGAGCAGTTCTTC. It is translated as CASSYSTGLPYNEQFF.

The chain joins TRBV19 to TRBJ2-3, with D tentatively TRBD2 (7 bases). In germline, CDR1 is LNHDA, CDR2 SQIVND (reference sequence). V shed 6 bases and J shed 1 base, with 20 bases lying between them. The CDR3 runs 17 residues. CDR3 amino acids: CASSRWQGRGGTDTQYF. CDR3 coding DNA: TGTGCCAGTAGCAGATGGCAGGGGAGGGGGGGCACAGATACGCAGTATTTT.

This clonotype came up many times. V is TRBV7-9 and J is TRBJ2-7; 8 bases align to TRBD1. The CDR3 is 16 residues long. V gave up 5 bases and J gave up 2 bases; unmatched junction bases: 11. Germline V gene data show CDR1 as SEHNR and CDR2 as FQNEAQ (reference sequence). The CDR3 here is CASSPSGTGGAYEQYF. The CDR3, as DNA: TGTGCCAGCAGCCCTTCCGGGACAGGTGGGGCCTACGAGCAGTACTTC. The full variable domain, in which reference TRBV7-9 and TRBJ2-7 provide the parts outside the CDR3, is DTGVSQNPRHKITKRGQNVTFRCDPISEHNRLYWYRQTLGQGPEFLTYFQNEAQLEKSRLLSDRFSAERPKGSFSTLEIQRTEQGDSAMYLCASSPSGTGGAYEQYFGPGTRLTVT.

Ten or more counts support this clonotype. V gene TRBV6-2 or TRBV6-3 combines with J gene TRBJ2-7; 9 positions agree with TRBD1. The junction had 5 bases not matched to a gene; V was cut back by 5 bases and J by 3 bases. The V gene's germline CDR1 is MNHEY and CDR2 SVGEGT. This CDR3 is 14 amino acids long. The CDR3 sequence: CASSIRDRVYEQYF. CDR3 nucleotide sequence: TGTGCCAGCAGTATCCGGGACAGGGTCTACGAGCAGTACTTC.

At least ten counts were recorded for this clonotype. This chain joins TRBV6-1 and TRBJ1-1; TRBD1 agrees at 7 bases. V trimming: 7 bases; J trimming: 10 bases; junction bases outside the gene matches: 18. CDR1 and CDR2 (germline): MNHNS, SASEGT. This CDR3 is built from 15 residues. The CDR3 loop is CASTDSDRVSSGAFF. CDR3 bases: TGTGCCAGCACCGACTCTGACAGGGTATCTTCAGGAGCTTTCTTT.

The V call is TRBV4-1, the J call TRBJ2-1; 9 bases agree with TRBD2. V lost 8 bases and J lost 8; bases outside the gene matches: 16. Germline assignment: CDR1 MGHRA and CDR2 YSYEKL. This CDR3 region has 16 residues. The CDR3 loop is CASGNTGTSNVDEQFF. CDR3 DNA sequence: TGCGCCAGCGGGAACACCGGGACTAGCAACGTCGATGAGCAGTTCTTC.

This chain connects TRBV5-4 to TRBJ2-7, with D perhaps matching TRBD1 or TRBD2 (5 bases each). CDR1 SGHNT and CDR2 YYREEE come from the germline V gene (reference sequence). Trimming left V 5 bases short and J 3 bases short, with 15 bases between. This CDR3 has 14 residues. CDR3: CASSTTGTNYEQYF. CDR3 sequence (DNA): TGTGCCAGCAGTACTACCGGGACGAACTACGAGCAGTACTTC. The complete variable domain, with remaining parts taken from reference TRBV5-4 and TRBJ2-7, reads ETGVTQSPTHLIKTRGQQVTLRCSSQSGHNTVSWYQQALGQGPQFIFQYYREEENGRGNFPPRFSGLQFPNYSSELNVNALELDDSALYLCASSTTGTNYEQYFGPGTRLTVT.

The CDR3 region has the DNA TGTGCCAGTAGCCCGGAAGGTGGGTTGAACACTGAAGCTTTCTTT. This sequence encodes CASSPEGGLNTEAFF. The rearrangement links TRBV19 to TRBJ1-1; D is unresolved. The CDR3 runs to 15 residues. The germline CDR1 and CDR2 sequences are LNHDA and SQIVND (reference sequence). V lost 6 bases and J 0 bases, leaving 14 bases between the germline ends.

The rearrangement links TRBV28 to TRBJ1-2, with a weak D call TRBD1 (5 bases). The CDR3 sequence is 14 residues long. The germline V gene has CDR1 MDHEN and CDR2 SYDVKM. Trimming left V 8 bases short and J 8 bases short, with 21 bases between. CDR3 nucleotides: TGTGCCAGCGCAAGTCTTCTCAAGGGGCGCGGCTACACCTTC. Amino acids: CASASLLKGRGYTF.

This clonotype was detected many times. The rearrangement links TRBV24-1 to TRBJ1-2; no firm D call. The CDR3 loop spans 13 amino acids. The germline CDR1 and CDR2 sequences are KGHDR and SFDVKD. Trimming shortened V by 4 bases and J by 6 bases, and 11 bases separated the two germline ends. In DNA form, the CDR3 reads TGTGCCACCAGTGACCCTGACTCGGATGGCTACACCTTC. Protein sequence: CATSDPDSDGYTF.

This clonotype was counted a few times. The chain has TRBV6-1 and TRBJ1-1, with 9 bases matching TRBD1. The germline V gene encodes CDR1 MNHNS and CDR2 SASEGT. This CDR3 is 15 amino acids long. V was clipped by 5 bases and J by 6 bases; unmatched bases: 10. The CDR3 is CASSYGQGKFPEAFF. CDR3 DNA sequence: TGTGCCAGCAGTTATGGACAGGGGAAGTTTCCTGAAGCTTTCTTT.

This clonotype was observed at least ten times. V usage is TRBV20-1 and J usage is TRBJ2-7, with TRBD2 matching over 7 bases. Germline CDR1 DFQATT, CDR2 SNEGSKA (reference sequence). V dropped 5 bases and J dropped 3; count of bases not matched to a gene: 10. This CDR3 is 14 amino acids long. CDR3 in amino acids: CSAASGMPSYEQYF. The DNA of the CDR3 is TGCAGTGCTGCCAGCGGGATGCCAAGCTACGAGCAGTACTTC.

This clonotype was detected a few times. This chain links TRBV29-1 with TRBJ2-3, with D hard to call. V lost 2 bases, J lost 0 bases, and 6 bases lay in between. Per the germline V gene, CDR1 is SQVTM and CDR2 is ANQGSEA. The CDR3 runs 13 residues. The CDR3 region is CSVETHSTDTQYF. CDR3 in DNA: TGCAGCGTTGAAACCCACAGCACAGATACGCAGTATTTT.

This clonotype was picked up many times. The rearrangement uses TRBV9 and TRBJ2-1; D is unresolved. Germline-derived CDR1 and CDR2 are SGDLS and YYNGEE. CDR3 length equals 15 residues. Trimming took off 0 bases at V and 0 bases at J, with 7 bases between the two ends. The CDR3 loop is CASSVDPSSYNEQFF. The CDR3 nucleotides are TGTGCCAGCAGCGTAGACCCGAGCTCCTACAATGAGCAGTTCTTC. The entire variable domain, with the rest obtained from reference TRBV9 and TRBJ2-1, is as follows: DSGVTQTPKHLITATGQRVTLRCSPRSGDLSVYWYQQSLDQGLQFLIQYYNGEERAKGNILERFSAQQFPDLHSELNLSSLELGDSALYFCASSVDPSSYNEQFFGPGTRLTVL.

The CDR3 nucleotides are TGTGCCAGCAGTATCGACGACACAGATACGCAGTATTTT. Amino acids: CASSIDDTDTQYF. V gene TRBV12-3 or TRBV12-4 combines with J gene TRBJ2-3; no clear D. Trimming left V 5 bases short and J 2 bases short, with 8 bases between. CDR3 size: 13 residues.

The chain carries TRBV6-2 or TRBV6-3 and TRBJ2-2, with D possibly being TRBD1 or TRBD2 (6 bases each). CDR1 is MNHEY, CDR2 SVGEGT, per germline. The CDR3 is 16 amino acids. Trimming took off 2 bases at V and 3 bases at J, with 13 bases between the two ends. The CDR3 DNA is TGTGCCAGCAGTTACCTTGCAGGGGAGGACACCGGGGAGCTGTTTTTT. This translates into CASSYLAGEDTGELFF.

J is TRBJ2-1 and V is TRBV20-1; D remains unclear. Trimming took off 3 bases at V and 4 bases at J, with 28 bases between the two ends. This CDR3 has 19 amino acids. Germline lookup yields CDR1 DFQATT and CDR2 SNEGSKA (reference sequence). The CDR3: CSASSASSPAQTGYNEQFF. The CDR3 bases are TGCAGTGCTAGTAGTGCCAGCTCACCAGCCCAGACTGGATACAATGAGCAGTTCTTC.